This TCR beta chain is drawn from a study of response to subunit inactivated influenza vaccine. Overall study findings and caveats: After each seasonal influenza vaccination, few new T cells are recruited, the authors suggested.

MiXCR, applied by TCRdb to the RT-PCR reads, yields one record per CDR3 protein. The sample lists more than 400,000 distinct CDR3 sequences; about a tenth were seen once. V lost 5 bases and J lost 6, with 13 bases in between. The CDR3 is made up of 13 amino acids. Germline CDR1 SEHNR, CDR2 FQNEAQ (reference sequence). Details on this clonotype: The antigen is undetermined.

This sample comprised PBMCs from blood, obtained around seven weeks after vaccination. The rearrangement links TRBV7-9 to TRBJ1-1; TRBD1 might be the D (5 bases). This TCR came from a man aged 45-65 years who received an inactivated influenza vaccine. CDR3 protein: CASSPLGVPEAFF. DNA of the CDR3: TGTGCCAGCAGCCCCTTGGGGGTTCCTGAAGCTTTCTTT.